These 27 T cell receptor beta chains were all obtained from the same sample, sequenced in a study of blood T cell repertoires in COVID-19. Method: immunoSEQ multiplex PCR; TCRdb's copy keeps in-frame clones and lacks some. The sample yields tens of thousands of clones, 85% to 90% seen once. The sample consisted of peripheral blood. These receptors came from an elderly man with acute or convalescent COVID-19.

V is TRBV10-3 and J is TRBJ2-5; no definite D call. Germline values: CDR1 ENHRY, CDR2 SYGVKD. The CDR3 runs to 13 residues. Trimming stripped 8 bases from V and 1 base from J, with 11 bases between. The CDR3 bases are TGTGCCATCGGTGCCCGGGTCCAAGAGACCCAGTACTTC. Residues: CAIGARVQETQYF.

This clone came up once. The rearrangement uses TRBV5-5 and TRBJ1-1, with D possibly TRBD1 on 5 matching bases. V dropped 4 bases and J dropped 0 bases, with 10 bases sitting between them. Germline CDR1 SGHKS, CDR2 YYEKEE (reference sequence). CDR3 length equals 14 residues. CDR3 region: CASSQGRVNTEAFF. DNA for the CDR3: TGTGCCAGCAGCCAAGGCAGGGTGAACACTGAAGCTTTCTTT.

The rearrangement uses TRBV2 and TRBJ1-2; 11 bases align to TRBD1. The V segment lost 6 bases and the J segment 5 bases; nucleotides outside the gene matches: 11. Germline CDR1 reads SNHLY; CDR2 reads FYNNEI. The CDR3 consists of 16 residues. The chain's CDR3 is CASRERRTGGSYGYTF. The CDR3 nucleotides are TGTGCCAGCAGGGAAAGGAGGACAGGGGGCAGTTATGGCTACACCTTC.

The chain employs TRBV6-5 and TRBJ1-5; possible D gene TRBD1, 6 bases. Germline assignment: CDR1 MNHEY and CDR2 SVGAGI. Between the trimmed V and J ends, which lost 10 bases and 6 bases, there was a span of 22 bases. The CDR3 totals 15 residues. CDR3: CATFLGGALTQPQHF. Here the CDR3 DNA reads TGTGCCACCTTCCTAGGGGGGGCGTTAACTCAGCCCCAGCATTTT.

The CDR3 sequence is CAIRQGSDEQFF. CDR3 bases: TGTGCCATCCGACAGGGTTCGGATGAGCAGTTCTTC. The V and J genes are TRBV10-3 and TRBJ2-1, with 7 bases identical to TRBD1. CDR3 size: 12 residues. Germline V gene sequence: CDR1 ENHRY, CDR2 SYGVKD. The junction had 6 bases not matched to a gene; V was cut back by 8 bases and J by 8 bases.

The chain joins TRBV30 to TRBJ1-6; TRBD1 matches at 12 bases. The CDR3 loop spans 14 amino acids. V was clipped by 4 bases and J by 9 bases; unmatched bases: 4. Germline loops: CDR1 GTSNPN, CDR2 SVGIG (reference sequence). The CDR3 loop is CAWNRDRGPSPLHF. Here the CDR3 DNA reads TGTGCCTGGAACCGGGACAGGGGGCCTTCACCCCTCCACTTT.

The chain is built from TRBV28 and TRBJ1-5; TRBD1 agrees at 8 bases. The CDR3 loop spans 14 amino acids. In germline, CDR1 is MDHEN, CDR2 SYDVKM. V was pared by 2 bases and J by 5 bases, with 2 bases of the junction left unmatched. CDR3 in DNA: TGTGCCAGCAGTTTAATGACAGGGGATCAGCCCCAGCATTTT. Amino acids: CASSLMTGDQPQHF.

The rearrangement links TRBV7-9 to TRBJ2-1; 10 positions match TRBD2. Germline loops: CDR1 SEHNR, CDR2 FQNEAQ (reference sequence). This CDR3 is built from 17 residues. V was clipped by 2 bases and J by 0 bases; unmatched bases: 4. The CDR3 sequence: CASSLLSSGGSYNEQFF. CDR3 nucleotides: TGTGCCAGCAGCTTACTTTCTAGCGGGGGCTCCTACAATGAGCAGTTCTTC.

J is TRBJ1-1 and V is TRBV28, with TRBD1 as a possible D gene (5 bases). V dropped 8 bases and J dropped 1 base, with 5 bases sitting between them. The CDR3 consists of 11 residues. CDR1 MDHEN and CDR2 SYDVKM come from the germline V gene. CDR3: CASGQNTEAFF. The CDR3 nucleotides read TGTGCCAGCGGACAGAACACTGAAGCTTTCTTT.

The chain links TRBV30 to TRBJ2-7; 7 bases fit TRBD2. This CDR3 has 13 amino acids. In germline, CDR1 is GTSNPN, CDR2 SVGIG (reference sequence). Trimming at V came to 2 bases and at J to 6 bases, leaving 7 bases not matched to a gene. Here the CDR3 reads CAWSSRGEGEQYF. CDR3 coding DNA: TGTGCCTGGAGTTCACGGGGGGAGGGCGAGCAGTACTTC.

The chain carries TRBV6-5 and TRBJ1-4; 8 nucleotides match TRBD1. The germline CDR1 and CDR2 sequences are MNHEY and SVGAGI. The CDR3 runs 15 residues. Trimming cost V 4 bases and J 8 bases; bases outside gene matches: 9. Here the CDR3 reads CASSSLTGVREKLFF. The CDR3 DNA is TGTGCCAGCAGTTCCCTGACAGGGGTGAGGGAAAAACTGTTTTTT.

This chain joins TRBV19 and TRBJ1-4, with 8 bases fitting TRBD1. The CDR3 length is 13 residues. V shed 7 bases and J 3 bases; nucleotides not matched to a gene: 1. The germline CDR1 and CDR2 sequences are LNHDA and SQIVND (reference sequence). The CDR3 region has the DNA TGTGCCAGTATGGACAGGGCTAATGAAAAACTGTTTTTT. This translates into CASMDRANEKLFF.

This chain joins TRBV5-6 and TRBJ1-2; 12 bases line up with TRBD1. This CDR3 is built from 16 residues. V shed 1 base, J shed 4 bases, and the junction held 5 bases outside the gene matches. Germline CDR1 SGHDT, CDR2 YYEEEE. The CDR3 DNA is TGTGCCAGCAGCTTGCCCGGGACAGGGGGCGGCTATGGCTACACCTTC. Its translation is CASSLPGTGGGYGYTF.

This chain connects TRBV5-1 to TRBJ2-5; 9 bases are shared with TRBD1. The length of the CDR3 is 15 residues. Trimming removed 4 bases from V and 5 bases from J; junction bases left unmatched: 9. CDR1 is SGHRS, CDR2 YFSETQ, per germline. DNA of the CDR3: TGCGCCAGCAGCCGCCGGACAGGGGCAGGGGAGACCCAGTACTTC. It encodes CASSRRTGAGETQYF.

The CDR3 loop reads CASSLQGRNSPLHF. The DNA of the CDR3 is TGTGCCAGCAGCTTACAGGGGCGCAATTCACCCCTCCACTTT. This chain links TRBV7-2 with TRBJ1-6, with a tentative D call TRBD1 (6 bases). Deletions cut 2 bases from V and 7 bases from J, with 9 bases between. Germline V gene lookup returns CDR1 SGHTA and CDR2 FQGNSA. This CDR3 spans 14 amino acids.

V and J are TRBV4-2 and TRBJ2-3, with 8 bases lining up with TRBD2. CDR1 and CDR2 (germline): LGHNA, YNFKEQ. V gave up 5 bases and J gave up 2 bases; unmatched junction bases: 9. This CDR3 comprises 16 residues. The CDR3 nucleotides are TGTGCCAGCAGCAGGACTAGCCCGGGGACCACAGATACGCAGTATTTT. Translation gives CASSRTSPGTTDTQYF.

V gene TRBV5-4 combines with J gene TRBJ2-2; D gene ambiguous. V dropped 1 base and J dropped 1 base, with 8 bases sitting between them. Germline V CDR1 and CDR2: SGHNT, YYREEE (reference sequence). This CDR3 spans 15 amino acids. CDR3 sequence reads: CASSLQGGNTGELFF. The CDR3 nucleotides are TGTGCCAGCAGCTTGCAAGGCGGGAACACCGGGGAGCTGTTTTTT.

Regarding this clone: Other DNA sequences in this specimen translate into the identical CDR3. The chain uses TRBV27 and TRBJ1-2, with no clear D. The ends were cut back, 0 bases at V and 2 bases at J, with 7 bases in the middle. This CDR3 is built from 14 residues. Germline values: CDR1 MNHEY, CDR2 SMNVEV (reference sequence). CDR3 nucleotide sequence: TGTGCCAGCAGTTTATCGAGGGCCAACTATGGCTACACCTTC. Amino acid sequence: CASSLSRANYGYTF.

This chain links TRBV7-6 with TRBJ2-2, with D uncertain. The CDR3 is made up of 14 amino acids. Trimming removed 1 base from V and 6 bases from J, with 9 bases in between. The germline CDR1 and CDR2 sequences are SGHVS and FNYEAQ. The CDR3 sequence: CASSLGQEAGELFF. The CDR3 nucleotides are TGTGCCAGCAGCTTAGGGCAGGAAGCCGGGGAGCTGTTTTTT.

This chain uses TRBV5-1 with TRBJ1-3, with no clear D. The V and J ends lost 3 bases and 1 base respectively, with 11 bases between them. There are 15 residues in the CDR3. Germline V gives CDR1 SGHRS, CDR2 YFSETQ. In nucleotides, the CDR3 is TGCGCCAGCAGCTCCGAGCCGGGTTCTGGAAACACCATATATTTT. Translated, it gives CASSSEPGSGNTIYF.

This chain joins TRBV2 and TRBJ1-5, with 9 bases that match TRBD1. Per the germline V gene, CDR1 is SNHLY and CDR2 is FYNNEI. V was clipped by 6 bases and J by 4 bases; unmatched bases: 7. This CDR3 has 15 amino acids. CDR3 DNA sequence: TGTGCCAGCAGACCCGGGACAGGGATGAATCAGCCCCAGCATTTT. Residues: CASRPGTGMNQPQHF.

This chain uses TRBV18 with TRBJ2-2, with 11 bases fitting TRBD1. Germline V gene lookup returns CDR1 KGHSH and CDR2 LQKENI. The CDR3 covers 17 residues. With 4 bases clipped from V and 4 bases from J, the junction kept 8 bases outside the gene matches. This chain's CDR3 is CASSRSGTGGSTGELFF. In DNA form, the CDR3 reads TGTGCCAGCTCACGGTCCGGGACAGGGGGAAGCACCGGGGAGCTGTTTTTT.

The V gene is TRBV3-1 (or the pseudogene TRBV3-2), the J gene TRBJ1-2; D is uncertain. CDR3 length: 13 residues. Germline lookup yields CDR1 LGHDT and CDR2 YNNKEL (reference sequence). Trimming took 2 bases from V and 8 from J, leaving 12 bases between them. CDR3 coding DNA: TGTGCCAGCAGCCAAAGGCGTCTGGGCGGCTACACCTTC. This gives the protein CASSQRRLGGYTF.

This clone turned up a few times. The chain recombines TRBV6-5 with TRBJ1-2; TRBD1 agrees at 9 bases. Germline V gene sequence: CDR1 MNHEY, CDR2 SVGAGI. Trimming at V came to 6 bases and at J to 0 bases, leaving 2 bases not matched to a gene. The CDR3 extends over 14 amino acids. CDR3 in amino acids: CASRGQGANYGYTF. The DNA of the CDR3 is TGTGCCAGCAGGGGACAGGGCGCTAACTATGGCTACACCTTC.

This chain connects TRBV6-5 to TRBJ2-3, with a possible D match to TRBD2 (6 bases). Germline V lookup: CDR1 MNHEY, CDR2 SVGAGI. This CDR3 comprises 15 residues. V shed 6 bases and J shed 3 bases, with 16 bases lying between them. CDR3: CASRLLGGVTDTQYF. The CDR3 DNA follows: TGTGCCAGCAGGCTCCTAGGAGGGGTAACAGATACGCAGTATTTT.

For the CDR3, the DNA is TGTGCCAGCAGCCGACAGGGGTTTTGGGGCTACACCTTC. Protein: CASSRQGFWGYTF. The rearrangement joins TRBV7-9 to TRBJ1-2; 8 bases are shared with TRBD1. Losses at the gene ends were 5 bases for V and 8 bases for J; bases not matched to a gene: 7. The CDR3 is made up of 13 amino acids. The germline gives CDR1 SEHNR, CDR2 FQNEAQ (reference sequence).

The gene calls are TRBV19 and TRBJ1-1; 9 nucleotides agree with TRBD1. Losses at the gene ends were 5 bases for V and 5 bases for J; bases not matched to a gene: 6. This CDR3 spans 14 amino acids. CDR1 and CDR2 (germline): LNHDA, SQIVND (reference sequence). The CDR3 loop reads CASSPGQGRTEAFF. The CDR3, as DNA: TGTGCCAGTAGTCCGGGACAGGGTCGAACTGAAGCTTTCTTT.